This T cell receptor beta chain originates from a study of T cells in tumors after PD-1 blockade. This CDR3 is built from 14 residues. Germline CDR1 SEHNR, CDR2 FQNEAQ (reference sequence). V was pared by 4 bases and J by 5 bases, with 14 bases between. This table comes from immunoSEQ multiplex PCR, and its TCRdb copy is limited to in-frame clones, with some not included. The sample shows fewer than 40,000 clones, 73% of them seen only once. This chain links TRBV7-9 with TRBJ1-1, with D possibly being TRBD1 (6 bases). The sequence was obtained from a human donor with basal cell carcinoma. The specimen comprised PBMCs, sampled after anti-PD-1 treatment. The DNA for the CDR3 is TGTGCCAGCAGCTCCCCGGACAGAGGGACTGAAGCTTTCTTT. It specifies CASSSPDRGTEAFF.